This passage covers 13 T cell receptor beta chains from one sample sequenced in a study of OX40 agonist ivuxolimab in advanced cancers. Assay: immunoSEQ multiplex PCR; the TCRdb copy retains only in-frame clones and omits some. The table lists approximately 100,000 clones, 87% of them singletons. The source was CD4+ or CD8+ T cells sorted from blood, collected in a trial of the OX40 agonist ivuxolimab. The receptors were gathered from an adult with an advanced solid tumor such as melanoma, head and neck, liver or kidney cancer.

The chain combines TRBV29-1 with TRBJ2-1, with D perhaps TRBD2 (6 bases). This CDR3 has 15 amino acids. V dropped 5 bases and J dropped 6 bases, with 20 bases sitting between them. Germline V gives CDR1 SQVTM, CDR2 ANQGSEA. This CDR3 reads CSVQPNRDFINEQFF. CDR3 bases: TGCAGCGTTCAACCTAACCGGGACTTCATCAATGAGCAGTTCTTC.

With regard to this clone: This CDR3 is also generated by other DNA sequences in the sample. The V call is TRBV5-4, the J call TRBJ2-5, with D possibly matching TRBD2 (6 bases). Trimming shortened V by 2 bases and J by 2 bases, and 7 bases separated the two germline ends. Germline V gene data show CDR1 as SGHNT and CDR2 as YYREEE (reference sequence). This CDR3 is built from 13 residues. Here the CDR3 DNA reads TGTGCCAGCAGCTTAGGAGGGCAAGAGACCCAGTACTTC. This codes for CASSLGGQETQYF.

V is TRBV11-2 and J is TRBJ2-1, with 8 bases fitting TRBD1. This CDR3 has 14 residues. After removal of 4 bases from V and 4 bases from J, the junction contained 3 bases not matched to a gene. CDR1 and CDR2 from the germline V gene are SGHAT and FQNNGV. The CDR3 spells CASSYDRGYNEQFF. The CDR3 DNA sequence: TGTGCCAGCAGCTACGACAGGGGTTACAATGAGCAGTTCTTC.

The V call is TRBV9, the J call TRBJ1-2, with no clear D. V was shortened by 0 bases and J by 4 bases, with 10 bases between the two germline ends. The CDR3 is 14 residues long. CDR1 and CDR2 (germline): SGDLS, YYNGEE. The CDR3 DNA reads as TGTGCCAGCAGCGTAGGTGGGGATCCCTATGGCTACACCTTC. As protein: CASSVGGDPYGYTF.

The V call is TRBV9, the J call TRBJ2-1; TRBD2 agrees at 8 bases. Trimming took 2 bases from V and 7 from J; bases not matched to a gene: 8. Germline V CDR1 and CDR2: SGDLS, YYNGEE. The CDR3 loop spans 15 amino acids. The CDR3 coding sequence is TGTGCCAGCAGCGTGGGGACTAGTGGGGGAAATGAGCAGTTCTTC. It translates to CASSVGTSGGNEQFF. The full variable domain, rest sourced from reference TRBV9 and TRBJ2-1, is DSGVTQTPKHLITATGQRVTLRCSPRSGDLSVYWYQQSLDQGLQFLIQYYNGEERAKGNILERFSAQQFPDLHSELNLSSLELGDSALYFCASSVGTSGGNEQFFGPGTRLTVL.

This clone was seen a few times. The rearrangement joins TRBV28 to TRBJ1-5; D gene ambiguous. The germline V and J ends were trimmed by 3 bases and 0 bases, with 9 bases remaining between them. The CDR3 extends over 15 amino acids. Germline CDR1 and CDR2: MDHEN and SYDVKM. For the CDR3, the DNA is TGTGCCAGCAGTTTCGCGGGAGATAGCAATCAGCCCCAGCATTTT. Residues: CASSFAGDSNQPQHF.

The chain has TRBV6-6 and TRBJ1-2; D might be TRBD1 (6 bases). CDR1 and CDR2 from the germline V gene are MNHNY and SVGAGI (reference sequence). Trimming took off 5 bases at V and 8 bases at J, with 12 bases between the two ends. This CDR3 comprises 12 residues. This CDR3 reads CASSQGPQGYTF. CDR3 coding DNA: TGTGCCAGCAGTCAGGGGCCCCAGGGCTACACCTTC.

V usage is TRBV5-4 and J usage is TRBJ1-1; D unclear. This CDR3 is built from 13 residues. V lost 5 bases to trimming and J lost 6 bases, with 14 bases between them. The germline CDR1 and CDR2 sequences are SGHNT and YYREEE (reference sequence). CDR3 region: CASRPTGIPEAFF. The CDR3 DNA reads TGTGCCAGCAGACCCACGGGGATCCCTGAAGCTTTCTTT.

The chain carries TRBV27 and TRBJ2-2; weak D call: TRBD2 (6 bases). V was pared by 0 bases and J by 5 bases, with 7 bases between. The CDR3 is 14 residues long. In germline, CDR1 is MNHEY, CDR2 SMNVEV (reference sequence). The CDR3 protein is CASSLSGGTGELFF. CDR3 in DNA: TGTGCCAGCAGTTTATCCGGGGGAACCGGGGAGCTGTTTTTT.

A single count supports this clone. The chain couples TRBV2 to TRBJ1-1; maybe TRBD1 (6 bases). This CDR3 has 14 amino acids. The V end was cut by 6 bases, the J end by 4 bases, with 15 bases between. Germline V gene data show CDR1 as SNHLY and CDR2 as FYNNEI. CDR3 bases: TGTGCCAGCAGGGGGGCCGAGAGACCCACTGAAGCTTTCTTT. It specifies CASRGAERPTEAFF. The full variable domain, completed using reference TRBV2 and TRBJ1-1, is EPEVTQTPSHQVTQMGQEVILRCVPISNHLYFYWYRQILGQKVEFLVSFYNNEISEKSEIFDDQFSVERPDGSNFTLKIRSTKLEDSAMYFCASRGAERPTEAFFGQGTRLTVV.

The chain uses TRBV6-4 and TRBJ1-4, with 8 bases that match TRBD1. V trimming: 1 base; J trimming: 6 bases; junction bases outside the gene matches: 19. CDR1 and CDR2 from the germline V gene are MRHNA and SNTAGT. The CDR3 is made up of 20 amino acids. The CDR3 loop reads CASSDYGQGARFFWDEKLFF. The CDR3 DNA follows: TGTGCCAGCAGTGACTATGGTCAGGGGGCGCGATTTTTTTGGGATGAAAAACTGTTTTTT.

The rearrangement joins TRBV19 to TRBJ1-6, with 8 bases lining up with TRBD1. There are 14 residues in the CDR3. Germline V gives CDR1 LNHDA, CDR2 SQIVND (reference sequence). The trim removed 7 bases at V and 10 bases at J, leaving 9 bases unmatched. CDR3 loop: CASTTDREGSPLHF. CDR3 bases: TGTGCCAGTACCACGGACAGGGAGGGATCACCCCTCCACTTT.

This sequence joins TRBV2 and TRBJ1-2; D gene uncertain. Trimming cost V 0 bases and J 4 bases, with 9 bases left between them. The CDR3 runs 14 residues. Germline lookup yields CDR1 SNHLY and CDR2 FYNNEI. The CDR3 reads CASSEARYFYGYTF. CDR3 bases: TGTGCCAGCAGTGAAGCGAGGTATTTCTATGGCTACACCTTC.